The 14 T cell receptor beta chains below come from one sample, sequenced in a study of blood T cell repertoires in COVID-19. This table comes from immunoSEQ multiplex PCR, and its TCRdb copy is limited to in-frame clones, with some not included. The table records about 190,000 clones, approximately 80% of them present only once. Sequencing was performed on peripheral blood. The receptors here all came from a woman in her 50s with acute or convalescent COVID-19.

The chain employs TRBV5-1 and TRBJ1-3, with unresolved D. Germline V CDR1 and CDR2: SGHRS, YFSETQ. The length of the CDR3 is 15 residues. V lost 3 bases, J lost 0 bases, and 10 bases lay in between. CDR3 region: CASSSGLHSGNTIYF. As DNA, the CDR3 is TGCGCCAGCAGCTCCGGACTGCACTCTGGAAACACCATATATTTT.

The DNA for the CDR3 is TGTGCCAGCAGCTTAAAGTTGGCCAGCACCGGGGAGCTGTTTTTT. Encoded protein: CASSLKLASTGELFF. J is TRBJ2-2 and V is TRBV7-9; D gene ambiguous. Germline loops: CDR1 SEHNR, CDR2 FQNEAQ (reference sequence). CDR3 length: 15 amino acids. V was clipped by 2 bases and J by 4 bases, with 11 bases between them.

This chain links TRBV6-5 with TRBJ2-3; D perhaps matches TRBD1 (5 bases). Germline V lookup: CDR1 MNHEY, CDR2 SVGAGI. The ends were cut back, 6 bases at V and 2 bases at J, with 6 bases in the middle. The CDR3 runs to 12 residues. CDR3 amino acids: CASRGDTDTQYF. CDR3 DNA sequence: TGTGCCAGCAGAGGGGACACAGATACGCAGTATTTT.

This clone was counted a few times. This chain links TRBV6-1 with TRBJ1-5; weak D call: TRBD1 (5 bases). The V end lost 3 bases, the J end lost 4 bases, and 7 bases lay between the germline ends. CDR1 and CDR2 (germline): MNHNS, SASEGT. There are 13 residues in the CDR3. CDR3 loop: CASSDQGNQPQHF. The CDR3 bases are TGTGCCAGCAGTGACCAGGGAAATCAGCCCCAGCATTTT.

Concerning this clone itself: Other DNA sequences in this specimen translate into the identical CDR3. The genes are TRBV11-2 and TRBJ2-2; 7 nucleotides match TRBD1. The length of the CDR3 is 16 residues. Trimming removed 0 bases from V and 3 bases from J; junction bases left unmatched: 4. CDR1 and CDR2 (germline): SGHAT, FQNNGV. Written as DNA, the CDR3 is TGTGCCAGCAGCTTAGATCGCAGGGGGTACACCGGGGAGCTGTTTTTT. Translation: CASSLDRRGYTGELFF.

V gene TRBV11-2 combines with J gene TRBJ1-1; 7 bases line up with TRBD1. Germline CDR1 SGHAT, CDR2 FQNNGV. The CDR3 extends over 15 amino acids. The junction had 7 bases not matched to a gene; V was cut back by 6 bases and J by 0 bases. CDR3 sequence (DNA): TGTGCCAGCAGATTTGACAGGGTGATGAACACTGAAGCTTTCTTT. This codes for CASRFDRVMNTEAFF.

This clone turned up a few times. The same CDR3 also results from other DNA sequences found in this sample. The J gene is TRBJ2-1, the V gene TRBV5-1, with 11 bases lining up with TRBD2. The junction had 0 bases not matched to a gene; V was cut back by 1 base and J by 3 bases. Per germline, CDR1 SGHRS and CDR2 YFSETQ. CDR3 size: 15 residues. The CDR3 reads CASSLTSGGYNEQFF. The CDR3 nucleotides are TGCGCCAGCAGCTTGACTAGCGGGGGCTACAATGAGCAGTTCTTC.

The chain couples TRBV6-5 to TRBJ1-2; D remains unclear. The V end was cut by 3 bases, the J end by 0 bases, with 8 bases between. Germline CDR1 MNHEY, CDR2 SVGAGI. The CDR3 runs 14 residues. CDR3 region: CASSYRHTNYGYTF. The CDR3 region has the DNA TGTGCCAGCAGTTATCGACACACTAACTATGGCTACACCTTC.

Only a few counts were recorded for this clone. The chain carries TRBV12-5 and TRBJ1-2, with 12 nucleotides matching TRBD1. Germline CDR1 reads LGHNT; CDR2 reads FRNRAP. The CDR3 covers 13 residues. J gave up 13 bases and V 5 bases, and 8 bases lay outside the gene matches. CDR3 nucleotides: TGTGCTAGTGGTCTGACGGGACAGGGGGCAACCACCTTC. It yields the protein CASGLTGQGATTF.

Concerning this clone itself: Other DNA sequences in this sample translate to the same CDR3. The chain employs TRBV3-1 (or the pseudogene TRBV3-2) and TRBJ1-6; 9 bases are shared with TRBD1. In germline, CDR1 is LGHDT, CDR2 YNNKEL (reference sequence). The CDR3 consists of 15 residues. Trimming cost V 3 bases and J 7 bases; bases outside gene matches: 4. In nucleotides, the CDR3 is TGTGCCAGCAGCCAGGAACAGGGGGCAAATTCACCCCTCCACTTT. Its translation is CASSQEQGANSPLHF.

The CDR3 DNA sequence: TGCAGCGTTGCCGGGACAGGGGGCGTACGTGTCCACGAGCAGTACTTC. It codes for CSVAGTGGVRVHEQYF. This sequence joins TRBV29-1 and TRBJ2-7, with 12 positions matching TRBD1. Losses at the gene ends were 4 bases for V and 5 bases for J; bases not matched to a gene: 12. The germline gives CDR1 SQVTM, CDR2 ANQGSEA. This CDR3 has 16 residues.

The J gene is TRBJ1-6, the V gene TRBV20-1; D is perhaps TRBD1 (6 bases). V shed 3 bases and J shed 3 bases, with 15 bases lying between them. Germline lookup yields CDR1 DFQATT and CDR2 SNEGSKA (reference sequence). There are 16 residues in the CDR3. The CDR3 region is CSASNRDTRYNSPLHF. The CDR3 DNA reads TGCAGTGCTAGTAATAGGGACACACGCTATAATTCACCCCTCCACTTT.

For the CDR3, the DNA is TGTGCCAGCAGCTTAGGGGGGCGGTCACGGTTTTCACCCCTCCACTTT. Encoded protein: CASSLGGRSRFSPLHF. The chain has TRBV7-9 and TRBJ1-6, with D possibly TRBD1 on 6 matching bases. Germline V gene lookup returns CDR1 SEHNR and CDR2 FQNEAQ (reference sequence). The CDR3 runs 16 residues. V lost 1 base, J lost 9 bases, and 16 bases lay in between.

The chain links TRBV10-2 to TRBJ2-3; TRBD2 matches at 7 bases. Germline assignment: CDR1 WSHSY and CDR2 SAAADI. The CDR3 totals 16 residues. Trimming removed 5 bases from V and 2 bases from J; junction bases left unmatched: 10. Written as DNA, the CDR3 is TGCGCCAGCAGTATACCCTTGGGAGGGATCACAGATACGCAGTATTTT. Protein sequence: CASSIPLGGITDTQYF.